Given below is one TCR beta chain in context. The antigen is not known. The data stem from a study of response to subunit inactivated influenza vaccine. Germline-derived CDR1 and CDR2 are MNHEY and SVGAGI. V shed 4 bases and J shed 7 bases, with 13 bases lying between them. The CDR3 is 14 residues long. Study findings and constraints: A suggestion made by the authors is that each seasonal influenza vaccination recruits few new T cells.

MiXCR, applied by TCRdb to the RT-PCR reads, yields one record per CDR3 protein. Seen here are approximately 480,000 distinct CDR3 sequences, approximately 11% observed once, and the top ten hold about 12%. The receptor's source is a man aged 45 to 65 who received an inactivated influenza vaccine. Source: PBMCs from blood, taken 40 to 50 days after vaccination. This rearrangement joins TRBV6-5 to TRBJ2-2; D is undetermined. The CDR3 loop reads CASSLETRSGELFF. The CDR3 DNA reads as TGTGCCAGCAGTTTGGAGACTCGGAGCGGGGAGCTGTTTTTT.